Reported below is one T cell receptor (beta chain). These data originate in a study of blood T cell repertoires in COVID-19. Turning to the study itself: Samples of COVID-19 (acute and convalescent) were obtained from the United States, Italy and Spain. Sources were T cells, B-cell-depleted T cells, or PBMCs; the material itself was cDNA or gDNA.

Original data processing: Amplification of reference gene primers provided the estimated nucleated cell counts. Only in-frame clones appear in the TCRdb table, and some are missing; sequencing was by immunoSEQ multiplex PCR. Clone size and the V and J calls come from that table; the DNA yielded D and trimming. Here the sample spans roughly 66,000 clones, 80% to 85% being singletons. Trimming shortened V by 0 bases and J by 2 bases, and 17 bases separated the two germline ends. Germline V gives CDR1 KGHSH, CDR2 LQKENI. There are 18 residues in the CDR3. Sequenced input: peripheral blood. This TCR came from a woman aged 55-70 years with acute or convalescent COVID-19. The J gene is TRBJ1-5, the V gene TRBV18; no clear D gene. The CDR3 sequence: CASSPPGTGSLGNQPQHF. In nucleotides, the CDR3 is TGTGCCAGCTCACCACCGGGTACGGGATCTTTGGGCAATCAGCCCCAGCATTTT.